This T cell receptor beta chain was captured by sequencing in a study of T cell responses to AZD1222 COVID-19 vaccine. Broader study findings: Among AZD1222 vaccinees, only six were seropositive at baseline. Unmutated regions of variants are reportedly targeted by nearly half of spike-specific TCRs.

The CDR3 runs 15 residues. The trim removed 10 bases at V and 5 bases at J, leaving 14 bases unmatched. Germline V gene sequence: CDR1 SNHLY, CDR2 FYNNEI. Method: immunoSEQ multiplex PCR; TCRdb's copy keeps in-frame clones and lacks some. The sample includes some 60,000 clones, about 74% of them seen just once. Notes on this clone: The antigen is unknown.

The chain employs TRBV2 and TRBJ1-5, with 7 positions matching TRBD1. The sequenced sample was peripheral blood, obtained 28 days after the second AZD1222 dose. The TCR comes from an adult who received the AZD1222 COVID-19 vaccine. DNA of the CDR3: TGTGCCACCCGACAGGGCTTTCTAGGGGATCAGCCCCAGCATTTT. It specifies CATRQGFLGDQPQHF.